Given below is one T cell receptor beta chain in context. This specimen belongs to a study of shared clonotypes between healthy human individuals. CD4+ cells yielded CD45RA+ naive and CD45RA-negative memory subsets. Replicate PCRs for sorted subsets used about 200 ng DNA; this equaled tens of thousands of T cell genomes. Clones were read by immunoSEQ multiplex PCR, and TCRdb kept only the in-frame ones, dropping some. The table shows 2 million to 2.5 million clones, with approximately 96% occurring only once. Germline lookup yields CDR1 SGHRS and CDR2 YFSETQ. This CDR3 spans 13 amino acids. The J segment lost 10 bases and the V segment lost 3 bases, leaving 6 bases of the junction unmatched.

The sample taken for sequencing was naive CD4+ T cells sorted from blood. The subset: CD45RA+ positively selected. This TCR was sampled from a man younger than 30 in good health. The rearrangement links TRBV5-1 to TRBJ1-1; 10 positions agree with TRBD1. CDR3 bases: TGCGCCAGCAGCTCCGGGACAGGGGAAAGAGCTTTCTTT. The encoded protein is CASSSGTGERAFF. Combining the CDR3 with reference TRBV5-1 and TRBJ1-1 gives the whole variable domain KAGVTQTPRYLIKTRGQQVTLSCSPISGHRSVSWYQQTPGQGLQFLFEYFSETQRNKGNFPGRFSGRQFSNSRSEMNVSTLELGDSALYLCASSSGTGERAFFGQGTRLTVV.